This T cell receptor (beta chain) emerged from a study of early T cells in non-severe SARS-CoV-2 infection. Study background: The sequenced material was bulk RNA from unsorted whole blood, and its chains were unpaired.

TCRdb reprocessed the 5' RACE reads via MiXCR and lists one record per CDR3 protein. Among approximately 56,000 distinct CDR3 sequences listed, more than 12% were seen once. The table lists this clonotype with a few counts. This TCR came from an adult who was a healthcare worker with PCR-confirmed SARS-CoV-2 infection or an uninfected control (not recorded which). This sample comprised whole blood, obtained at baseline.

Here the CDR3 reads CASSHRASGRDTDTQYF. The CDR3 DNA reads as TGTGCCAGCAGCCACAGGGCTAGCGGGAGGGACACAGATACGCAGTATTTT. The chain links TRBV7-9 to TRBJ2-3; 12 positions match TRBD2. Germline trimming cut 5 bases from V and 2 bases from J; bases unmatched to any gene: 8. The CDR3 totals 17 residues. From germline, CDR1 is SEHNR and CDR2 FQNEAQ (reference sequence).